Listed below are T cell receptor beta chains from one sample, sequenced in a study of T cell repertoires in cytomegalovirus infection. These TCRs' antigens remain unknown. TCRdb used MiXCR to reprocess the reads, holding one entry per CDR3 protein. Of approximately 220,000 distinct CDR3 sequences detected, 35% to 45% appear once; the ten largest clones hold 59%. Sample: CD8+ T cells from cultured PBMCs, taken from culture after CMV antigen stimulation. These receptor sequences come from a human donor in good health (CMV status not recorded). Some clones in this sample may be carry-over from other donors' samples. The CDR3 runs from the conserved cysteine through the conserved F or W. The order of the fields is J gene, D gene, clone size, V gene, CDR3 protein, CDR3 DNA. The D gene is left open where the match is weak. Clone size is shown for a subset of rows, as once, few, many or a class of expanded clone.

TRBJ2-1	TRBD2	.	TRBV12-3/TRBV12-4	CASRAGLAGRYYNEQFF	TGTGCCAGCAGGGCCGGACTAGCGGGGCGGTATTATAATGAGCAGTTCTTC
TRBJ2-1	TRBD2	.	TRBV19	CASSTSGERAYNEQFF	TGTGCCAGTAGTACAAGCGGGGAGAGGGCCTACAATGAGCAGTTCTTC
TRBJ2-2	TRBD2	few	TRBV7-8	CASSLAPLAGITGELFF	TGTGCCAGCAGCTTAGCGCCCCTAGCGGGAATCACCGGGGAGCTGTTTTTT
TRBJ2-3	.	.	TRBV7-2	CASSPQGGADTQYF	TGTGCCAGCAGTCCCCAAGGGGGTGCAGATACGCAGTATTTT
TRBJ1-5	TRBD1	few	TRBV12-3/TRBV12-4	CASSWGTGRGNQPQHF	TGTGCCAGCAGTTGGGGGACAGGGCGCGGCAATCAGCCCCAGCATTTT
TRBJ1-2	TRBD1	once	TRBV9	CASSVARTGARGYTF	TGTGCCAGCAGCGTAGCCCGGACAGGCGCCAGAGGCTACACCTTC
TRBJ2-3	.	few	TRBV6-5	CASSYVGSGDTQYF	TGTGCCAGCAGTTACGTGGGTTCTGGGGATACGCAGTATTTT
TRBJ1-2	.	.	TRBV27	CASSLKPGRSGYTF	TGTGCCAGCAGTTTAAAGCCGGGGAGGAGTGGCTACACCTTC
TRBJ2-7	.	.	TRBV29-1	CSVSGGEGGGSYEQYF	TGCAGCGTTTCTGGTGGAGAAGGAGGGGGGAGCTACGAGCAGTACTTC
TRBJ2-2	TRBD2	few	TRBV2	CASSSSGTSSTGELFF	TGTGCCAGCAGCAGCTCCGGGACTAGCAGCACCGGGGAGCTGTTTTTT
TRBJ2-2	TRBD2	few	TRBV12-3/TRBV12-4	CASSLESWSSGVKDTGELFF	TGTGCCAGCAGTTTAGAAAGTTGGTCCAGCGGGGTAAAGGACACCGGGGAGCTGTTTTTT
TRBJ2-3	.	.	TRBV7-9	CASIEERTDTQYF	TGTGCCAGCATTGAAGAAAGAACAGATACGCAGTATTTT
TRBJ2-5	TRBD2	few	TRBV6-5	CASSYSIVLAGAIKETQYF	TGTGCCAGCAGTTACTCGATAGTCCTAGCGGGGGCAATTAAAGAGACCCAGTACTTC
TRBJ2-1	.	few	TRBV7-3	CASSLAYSGEQFF	TGTGCCAGCAGCCTCGCCTATAGCGGCGAGCAGTTCTTC
TRBJ2-7	TRBD2	.	TRBV7-2	CASSALEGAGVRWAYEQYF	TGTGCCAGCAGCGCCCTGGAGGGTGCGGGAGTCAGGTGGGCCTACGAGCAGTACTTC
TRBJ2-1	.	.	TRBV18	CASSPGVPNQYNEQFF	TGTGCCAGCTCACCAGGGGTCCCGAATCAATACAATGAGCAGTTCTTC
TRBJ2-7	.	many	TRBV11-2	CASSLGVGYHSYEQYF	TGTGCCAGCAGCTTAGGGGTGGGCTACCACTCCTACGAGCAGTACTTC
TRBJ1-1	.	.	TRBV6-5	CASSGGRFTEAFF	TGTGCCAGCAGCGGGGGCCGGTTCACTGAAGCTTTCTTT
TRBJ1-5	.	.	TRBV27	CASSSRGPNQPQHF	TGTGCCAGCAGTTCCCGCGGACCAAATCAGCCCCAGCATTTT
TRBJ1-1	.	few	TRBV7-2	CASSLADSRPEAFF	TGTGCCAGCAGCTTAGCAGACTCCAGGCCTGAAGCTTTCTTT
TRBJ1-1	TRBD1	.	TRBV7-8	CASSPTGKGTEAFF	TGTGCCAGCAGCCCGACAGGGAAGGGGACTGAAGCTTTCTTT
TRBJ2-3	TRBD2	.	TRBV27	CASNVAGGLSTDTQYF	TGTGCCAGCAACGTAGCGGGGGGCCTAAGCACAGATACGCAGTATTTT